The rows below give T cell receptor beta chains drawn from one sample of a study of blood T cell repertoires in COVID-19. Profiling relied on immunoSEQ multiplex PCR, and the TCRdb table lists in-frame clones only, not all of them. The data show about 240,000 clones, about four fifths seen once. Sequencing input: peripheral blood. Every receptor here comes from a woman older than 75 with COVID-19, enrolled during active disease. Each CDR3 is given with its conserved first and last residue. D genes are given only for firm matches. Clone size appears in some rows only: once, few, many, or a class for an expanded clone.

TRBV29-1	TRBD1	few	TRBJ2-7	TGCAGCGTTTCGACCGGGACAGGGGGCTCCTACGAGCAGTACTTC	CSVSTGTGGSYEQYF
TRBV7-2	TRBD2	once	TRBJ2-7	TGTGCCAGCAGCTTTCAAGCTTCGGGGGGAGTCGCCCCCTACGAGCAGTACTTC	CASSFQASGGVAPYEQYF
TRBV11-3	TRBD1	few	TRBJ2-3	TGTGCCAGCAGCTTTCGACAGGGGTCAGATACGCAGTATTTT	CASSFRQGSDTQYF
TRBV10-3	NA	once	TRBJ2-1	TGTGCCATCAGTGCCCGGGACAATGAGCAGTTCTTC	CAISARDNEQFF
TRBV2	TRBD1	NA	TRBJ1-2	TGTGCCAGCAGCGAAATTGACAGGGCTGTGGGCTATGGCTACACCTTC	CASSEIDRAVGYGYTF
TRBV30	NA	few	TRBJ1-5	TGTGCCTGGAGTTCCCAGGATAATCAGCCCCAGCATTTT	CAWSSQDNQPQHF
TRBV7-2	NA	few	TRBJ1-2	TGTGCCAGCAGCTTAGCGGGGGGGCTCCTATTCTATGGCTACACCTTC	CASSLAGGLLFYGYTF
TRBV10-3	NA	NA	TRBJ1-1	TGTGCCATCAGTGGTTCGCAGGGCGCTGAAGCTTTCTTT	CAISGSQGAEAFF
TRBV12-3/TRBV12-4	NA	NA	TRBJ1-2	TGTGCCAGCAGTTTCGGCAGGGGATATGGCTACACCTTC	CASSFGRGYGYTF
TRBV6-6	NA	NA	TRBJ1-2	TGTGCCAGCAGTGACGTAGGCAGGCCCCTGCAGGGCTACACCTTC	CASSDVGRPLQGYTF
TRBV11-2	NA	NA	TRBJ1-1	TGTGCCAGCAGACGGGGGGCGTCCACTGAAGCTTTCTTT	CASRRGASTEAFF
TRBV5-4	TRBD1	NA	TRBJ1-6	TGTGCCAGCAGCCCCCGGGACAGGCTGGGGTCACCCCTCCACTTT	CASSPRDRLGSPLHF
TRBV20-1	NA	NA	TRBJ1-5	TGCAGTGCTAGTGGACGGAGTAGCAATCAGCCCCAGCATTTT	CSASGRSSNQPQHF
TRBV19	NA	NA	TRBJ1-2	TGTGCCAGTAGACTAACAGGAAACTATGGCTACACCTTC	CASRLTGNYGYTF
TRBV6-5	TRBD2	NA	TRBJ2-5	TGTGCCAGCAGTTATAAGACTAGCGGGAGTCTTAAGACCCAGTACTTC	CASSYKTSGSLKTQYF
TRBV3-1/TRBV3-2	NA	NA	TRBJ1-3	TGTGCCAGCAGCCAAGAGTACATAAGCTCTGGAAACACCATATATTTT	CASSQEYISSGNTIYF
TRBV28	TRBD2	NA	TRBJ2-3	TGTGCCAGCAGTTTAGGCCTAGCGGATTTCACAGATACGCAGTATTTT	CASSLGLADFTDTQYF
TRBV5-4	NA	once	TRBJ1-2	TGTGCCAGCAGCCCCATGGAGTCTCGAGGGTATGGCTACACCTTC	CASSPMESRGYGYTF
TRBV6-6	NA	NA	TRBJ2-3	TGTGCCAGCAGGGAGCGGAGCACAGATACGCAGTATTTT	CASRERSTDTQYF
TRBV7-2	NA	NA	TRBJ2-5	TGTGCCAGCAGCTGGCGCAGGGTAGAGACCCAGTACTTC	CASSWRRVETQYF
TRBV29-1	TRBD1	NA	TRBJ2-1	TGCAGCGGGGGACAGCCTCCCTACAATGAGCAGTTCTTC	CSGGQPPYNEQFF
TRBV28	NA	once	TRBJ2-3	TGTGCCAGCAGTTCCTCCCCCCAGGGCACAGATACGCAGTATTTT	CASSSSPQGTDTQYF
TRBV24-1	NA	NA	TRBJ1-2	TGTGCCACCAGTGACAGACCGGACAGTCCGTCTAACTATGGCTACACCTTC	CATSDRPDSPSNYGYTF
TRBV7-8	TRBD2	NA	TRBJ2-1	TGTGCCAGCAGCTTAGGAGGTAGCGGGATGTTCGGGTACAATGAGCAGTTCTTC	CASSLGGSGMFGYNEQFF
TRBV5-5	TRBD1	NA	TRBJ2-5	TGTGCCAGCAGCTTGGCGGGACAGGCCTACGCGAAGACCCAGTACTTC	CASSLAGQAYAKTQYF
TRBV24-1	TRBD1	NA	TRBJ1-1	TGTGCCACCAGTGAAGGGGGCCCTGAAGCTTTCTTT	CATSEGGPEAFF
TRBV6-5	NA	NA	TRBJ2-7	TGTGCCAGCCTAGGCCGCCGGGGTCCTCCTTACTTC	CASLGRRGPPYF
TRBV28	NA	NA	TRBJ1-2	TGTGCCAGCAGTTTTATCCCTAACTATGGCTACACCTTC	CASSFIPNYGYTF
TRBV12-3/TRBV12-4	NA	NA	TRBJ1-2	TGTGCCAGCAGTTTATTGAGGGCCTATGGCTACACCTTC	CASSLLRAYGYTF
TRBV12-3/TRBV12-4	NA	NA	TRBJ2-1	TGTGCCAGCAGTCGGAATGAGCAGTTCTTC	CASSRNEQFF
TRBV28	TRBD2	NA	TRBJ2-7	TGTGCCAGCACCCCGGGGGGGAGGTCCTACGAGCAGTACTTC	CASTPGGRSYEQYF
TRBV27	TRBD2	NA	TRBJ2-7	TGTGCCAGCAGTCCTAAGTCCGCTAAGACTAGCGGGATCCCCTACGAGCAGTACTTC	CASSPKSAKTSGIPYEQYF
TRBV4-2	NA	NA	TRBJ1-4	TGTGCCAGCAGCCAAGAAGGGGCAAGGGGTGAAAAACTGTTTTTT	CASSQEGARGEKLFF
TRBV9	TRBD1	NA	TRBJ2-7	TGTGCCAGCAGCCCCGGACAGGGGATCTACGAGCAGTACTTC	CASSPGQGIYEQYF
TRBV27	TRBD2	few	TRBJ2-2	TGTGCCTCGGGGCCTAGCGGGACCCACCGGGAGCTGTTTTTT	CASGPSGTHRELFF
TRBV30	NA	NA	TRBJ1-6	TGTGCCTGGACGTCGGGTCCCGAACACCGACAGAATTCACCCCTCCACTTT	CAWTSGPEHRQNSPLHF
TRBV25-1	TRBD2	once	TRBJ2-1	TGTGCCAGCAGCAGACTAGCGGGAGGCGGCTCCTACAATGAGCAGTTCTTC	CASSRLAGGGSYNEQFF
TRBV29-1	TRBD1	NA	TRBJ1-2	TGCAGCGGCCACGGGACAGGGGTTGACTACACCTTC	CSGHGTGVDYTF
TRBV10-1	NA	NA	TRBJ1-6	TGCGCCAGCAGTGAGGCCGGTCGTTCACCCCTCCACTTT	CASSEAGRSPLHF
TRBV28	TRBD2	NA	TRBJ2-1	TGTGCCAGCCAGACTAGCGGGAGGCAATCCTACAATGAGCAGTTCTTC	CASQTSGRQSYNEQFF
TRBV20-1	TRBD1	NA	TRBJ1-5	TGCAGTGCTAGTAGCCCGGGACAGGGAGATTCTTATAGCAATCAGCCCCAGCATTTT	CSASSPGQGDSYSNQPQHF
TRBV11-2	TRBD1	NA	TRBJ1-5	TGTGCCAGCAGCCGGGACAGGAATCAGCCCCAGCATTTT	CASSRDRNQPQHF
TRBV4-1	NA	few	TRBJ1-1	TGCGCCAGCAGCCCTGAGACGGGGAGGACCACTGAAGCTTTCTTT	CASSPETGRTTEAFF
TRBV5-1	TRBD2	NA	TRBJ2-5	TGCGCCAGCAGCCCTGGACTAGCGGGGAGAGGAGAGACCCAGTACTTC	CASSPGLAGRGETQYF
TRBV19	TRBD1	NA	TRBJ1-2	TGTGCCAGTAGTATCCCCGGGAGACAGGGGGTCGCCTATGGCTACACCTTC	CASSIPGRQGVAYGYTF
TRBV27	TRBD2	NA	TRBJ2-1	TGTGCCAGCAGATTACCGGGACTAGCGGATTACAATGAGCAGTTCTTC	CASRLPGLADYNEQFF
TRBV5-1	NA	NA	TRBJ2-7	TGCGCCAGCAGCCAAGACAGCTACGAGCAGTACTTC	CASSQDSYEQYF
TRBV7-2	TRBD1	NA	TRBJ1-5	TGTGCCAGCAGCACAACAGGGGGAGGCGACAATCAGCCCCAGCATTTT	CASSTTGGGDNQPQHF
TRBV4-1	TRBD1	NA	TRBJ1-4	TGCGCCAGCAGCCAAGTTTCAGGCAGGGGGAATGAAAAACTGTTTTTT	CASSQVSGRGNEKLFF
TRBV5-1	NA	NA	TRBJ2-7	TGCGCCAGCAGCTTGATGGGATTGACTAGGTCAACCTACGAGCAGTACTTC	CASSLMGLTRSTYEQYF
TRBV28	NA	NA	TRBJ2-3	TGTGCCGCCCGGAGCACAGATACGCAGTATTTT	CAARSTDTQYF
TRBV7-8	NA	NA	TRBJ1-2	TGTGCCAGCAGCTTATCAGTATACTATGGCTACACCTTC	CASSLSVYYGYTF
TRBV5-1	NA	few	TRBJ2-2	TGCGCCAGCGAGGGCCGTCTCACCGGGGAGCTGTTTTTT	CASEGRLTGELFF
TRBV4-2	TRBD1	once	TRBJ1-5	TGTGCCAGCAGCCTCGAAGGGGGACAGGGGGACAATCAGCCCCAGCATTTT	CASSLEGGQGDNQPQHF
TRBV5-1	NA	NA	TRBJ1-6	TGCGCCAGCAGCTTCGCCAGGGATAATTCACCCCTCCACTTT	CASSFARDNSPLHF
TRBV6-5	NA	NA	TRBJ1-1	TGTGCCAGCAGTCCGCGCCGGGGGTTCGAAGCTTTCTTT	CASSPRRGFEAFF
TRBV2	TRBD1	NA	TRBJ1-2	TGTGCCAGCAGTAAGGGGGCGGGAAATTATGGCTACACCTTC	CASSKGAGNYGYTF